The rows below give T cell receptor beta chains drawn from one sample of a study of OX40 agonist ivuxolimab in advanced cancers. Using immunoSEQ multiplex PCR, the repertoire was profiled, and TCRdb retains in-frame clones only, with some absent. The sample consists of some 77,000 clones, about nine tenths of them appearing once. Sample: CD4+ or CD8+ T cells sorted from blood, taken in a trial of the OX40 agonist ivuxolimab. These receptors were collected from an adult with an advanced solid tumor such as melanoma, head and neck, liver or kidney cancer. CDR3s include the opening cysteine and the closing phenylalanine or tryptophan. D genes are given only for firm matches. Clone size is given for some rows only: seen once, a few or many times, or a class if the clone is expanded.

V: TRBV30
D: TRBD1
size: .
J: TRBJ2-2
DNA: TGTGCCTGGTCCTCGGGACAGGGGAGCGGGGAGCTGTTTTTT
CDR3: CAWSSGQGSGELFF

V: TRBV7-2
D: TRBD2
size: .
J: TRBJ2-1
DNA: TGTGCCAGCAGCTTAGTACTAGCGGGGGGATTCTACAATGAGCAGTTCTTC
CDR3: CASSLVLAGGFYNEQFF

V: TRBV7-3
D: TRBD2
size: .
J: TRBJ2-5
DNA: TGTGCCAGCAGCTTAACCCCTCCCGGTTGGGAGGGCGGTGGGGAGACCCAGTACTTC
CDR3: CASSLTPPGWEGGGETQYF

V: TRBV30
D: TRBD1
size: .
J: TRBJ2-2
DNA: TGTGCCTGCTACCTACAGGGGGCGCGCACCGGGGAGCTGTTTTTT
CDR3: CACYLQGARTGELFF

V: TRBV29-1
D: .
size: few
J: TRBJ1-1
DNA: TGCAGCGTTGAGGAAAGGGGTTGGAACACTGAAGCTTTCTTT
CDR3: CSVEERGWNTEAFF

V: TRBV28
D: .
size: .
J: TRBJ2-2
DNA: TGTGCCAGCAGAACGGGGGGACAGGTCGCCGGGGAGCTGTTTTTT
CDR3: CASRTGGQVAGELFF

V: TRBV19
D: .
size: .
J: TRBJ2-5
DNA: TGTGCCAGTAGTATCTCGAGGGAGGTCAAAGAGACCCAGTACTTC
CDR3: CASSISREVKETQYF

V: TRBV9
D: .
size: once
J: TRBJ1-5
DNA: TGTGCCAGCAGCGCGGGGATCTATCAGCCCCAGCATTTT
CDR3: CASSAGIYQPQHF

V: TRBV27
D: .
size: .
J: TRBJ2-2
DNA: TGTGCCAGCAGTTTGGGCGGACCGCGTTACACCGGGGAGCTGTTTTTT
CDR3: CASSLGGPRYTGELFF

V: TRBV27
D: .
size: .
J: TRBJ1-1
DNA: TGTGCCAGCAGCACCCTCCCACAGGAGATGAACACTGAAGCTTTCTTT
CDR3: CASSTLPQEMNTEAFF

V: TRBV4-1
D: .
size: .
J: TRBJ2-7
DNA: TGCGCCAGCAGCCAAAGGTACAGCATGAACTACGAGCAGTACTTC
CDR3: CASSQRYSMNYEQYF

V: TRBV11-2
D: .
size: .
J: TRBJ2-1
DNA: TGTGCCAGCAGCCAACTCTACAATGAGCAGTTCTTC
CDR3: CASSQLYNEQFF

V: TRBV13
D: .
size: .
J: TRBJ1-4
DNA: TGTGCCAGCACCAGGAGGGATGGCAGTAATAATGAAAAACTGTTTTTT
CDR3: CASTRRDGSNNEKLFF

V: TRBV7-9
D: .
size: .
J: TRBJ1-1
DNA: TGTGCCAGCAGCTTGACAGGTATCGGGCGCGACACTGAAGCTTTCTTT
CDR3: CASSLTGIGRDTEAFF

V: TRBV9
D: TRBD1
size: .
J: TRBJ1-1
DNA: TGTGCCAGCAGCTCGAGGACAGGGCGGTTACTGAACACTGAAGCTTTCTTT
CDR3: CASSSRTGRLLNTEAFF

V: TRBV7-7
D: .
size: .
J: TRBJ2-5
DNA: TGTGCCAGCAGCACGGGACTGTCCGGAGGAGGAGAGACCCAGTACTTC
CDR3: CASSTGLSGGGETQYF

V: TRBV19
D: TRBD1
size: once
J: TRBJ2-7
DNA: TGTGCCAGTAGTATAGTCCCCAGGGGGAATGACGAGCAGTACTTC
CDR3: CASSIVPRGNDEQYF

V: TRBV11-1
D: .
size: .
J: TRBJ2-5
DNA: TGTGCCAGCAGCTTAAGATCAGGGGGGGAGACCCAGTACTTC
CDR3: CASSLRSGGETQYF

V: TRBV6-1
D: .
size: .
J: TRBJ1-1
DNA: TGTGCCAGCAGTGATGGGGAGAACACTGAAGCTTTCTTT
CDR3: CASSDGENTEAFF

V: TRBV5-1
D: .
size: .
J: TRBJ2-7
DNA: TGCGCCAGCAGCTTTGGGGCGGGGAGCTCCTACGAGCAGTACTTC
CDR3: CASSFGAGSSYEQYF

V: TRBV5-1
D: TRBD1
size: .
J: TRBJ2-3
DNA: TGCGCCAGCAGCATCCGGGACAGGGGGCCAGATACGCAGTATTTT
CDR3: CASSIRDRGPDTQYF

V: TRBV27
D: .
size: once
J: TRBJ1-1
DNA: TGTGCCAGCAGTTTATCAGGGGCGAGCACTGAAGCTTTCTTT
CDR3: CASSLSGASTEAFF

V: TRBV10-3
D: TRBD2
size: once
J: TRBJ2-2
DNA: TGTGCCATCAGTGGGACGGGACTAGCGGGGGGCAACACCGGGGAGCTGTTTTTT
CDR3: CAISGTGLAGGNTGELFF

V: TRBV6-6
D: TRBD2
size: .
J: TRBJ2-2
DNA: TGTGCCAGCAGTGCCGGACTAGCCCAAACCGGGGAGCTGTTTTTT
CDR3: CASSAGLAQTGELFF

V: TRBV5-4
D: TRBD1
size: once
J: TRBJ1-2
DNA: TGTGCCAGCAGCCCCGGGACAGGCGGCTACACCTTC
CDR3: CASSPGTGGYTF

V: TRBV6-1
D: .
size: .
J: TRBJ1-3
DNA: TGTGCCAGCACCCCCTTCGGGGGCTCTGGAAACACCATATATTTT
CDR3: CASTPFGGSGNTIYF

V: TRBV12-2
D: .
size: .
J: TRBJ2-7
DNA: TGTGCAAGTCGCTACCTACCCTCTCGGACTGAATCCTACGAGCAGTACTTC
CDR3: CASRYLPSRTESYEQYF

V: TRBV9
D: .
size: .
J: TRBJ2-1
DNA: TGTGCCAGCAGCGCGGACAGAGAACCCTACAATGAGCAGTTCTTC
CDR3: CASSADREPYNEQFF

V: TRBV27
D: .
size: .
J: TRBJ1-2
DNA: TGTGCCAGCAGCACCCTCGGGGGGGGAGTTGGCTACACCTTC
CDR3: CASSTLGGGVGYTF

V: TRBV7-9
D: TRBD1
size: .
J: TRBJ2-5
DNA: TGTGCCAGCAGCCCAACTGGGACAGACCAAGAGACCCAGTACTTC
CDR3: CASSPTGTDQETQYF

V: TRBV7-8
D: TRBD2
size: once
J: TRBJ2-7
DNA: TGTGCCAGCAGCACCCGACTGGGACTAGCGGGGAGCGAGCAGTACTTC
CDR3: CASSTRLGLAGSEQYF

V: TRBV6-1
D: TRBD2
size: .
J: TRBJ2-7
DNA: TGTGCCAGCAGTGTCGGGCGGGGGGCCGACCCTTTTTACGAGCAGTACTTC
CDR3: CASSVGRGADPFYEQYF

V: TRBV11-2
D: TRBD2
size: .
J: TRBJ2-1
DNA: TGTGCCAGCAGCTTAGCCCCTAGCGGGGGCTCGTACAATGAGCAGTTCTTC
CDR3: CASSLAPSGGSYNEQFF

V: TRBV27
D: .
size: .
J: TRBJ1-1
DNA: TGTGCCAGCAGCCCTTTGCCCGTGAACACTGAAGCTTTCTTT
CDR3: CASSPLPVNTEAFF

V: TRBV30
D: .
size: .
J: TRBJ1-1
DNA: TGTGCCTGGAGTGGTCGGGGAGGGACTGAAGCTTTCTTT
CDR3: CAWSGRGGTEAFF

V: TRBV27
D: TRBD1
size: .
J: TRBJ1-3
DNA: TGTGCCAGCAGTTACTCAGGGGGATCTGGAAACACCATATATTTT
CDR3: CASSYSGGSGNTIYF

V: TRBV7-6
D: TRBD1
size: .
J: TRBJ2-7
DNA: TGTGCCAGCAGCCCTCTGACAGGGGCCTACGAGCAGTACTTC
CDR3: CASSPLTGAYEQYF

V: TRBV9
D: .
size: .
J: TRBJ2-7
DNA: TGTGCCAGCAGCGTAGTGGGGACTTCCTCCTACGAGCAGTACTTC
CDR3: CASSVVGTSSYEQYF

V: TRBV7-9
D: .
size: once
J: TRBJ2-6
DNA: TGTGCCAGCAGCGGAGAGGACCGCTCTGGGGCCAACGTCCTGACTTTC
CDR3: CASSGEDRSGANVLTF

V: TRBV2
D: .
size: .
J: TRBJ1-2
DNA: TGTGCCAGCCTTTTTACAGGAACTACCTATGGCTACACCTTC
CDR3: CASLFTGTTYGYTF

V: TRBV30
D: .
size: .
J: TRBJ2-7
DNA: TGTGCCTGGAGTGACAGTTCCTACGAGCAGTACTTC
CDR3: CAWSDSSYEQYF

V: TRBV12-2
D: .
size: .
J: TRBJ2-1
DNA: TGTGCAAGTCGCCTAGATCTGCAACGCGGGACAGGGGATATCAATGAGCAGTTCTTC
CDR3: CASRLDLQRGTGDINEQFF

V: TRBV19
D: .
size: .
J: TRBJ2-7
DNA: TGTGCCAGTAGTATTAGCTCGGTGGTCTACGAGCAGTACTTC
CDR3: CASSISSVVYEQYF

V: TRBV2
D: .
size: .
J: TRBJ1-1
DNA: TGTGCCAGTCAAATAGAAAGCACTGAAGCTTTCTTT
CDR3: CASQIESTEAFF

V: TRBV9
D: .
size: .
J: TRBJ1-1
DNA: TGTGCCAGCAGTGAGAACACTGAAGCTTTCTTT
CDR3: CASSENTEAFF

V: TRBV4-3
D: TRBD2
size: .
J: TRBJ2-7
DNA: TGCGCCAGCAGCCAAGATCGAGCGGGGGGTGCCTACGAGCAGTACTTC
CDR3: CASSQDRAGGAYEQYF

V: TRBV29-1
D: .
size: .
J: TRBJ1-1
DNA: TGCAGCGCCCTGGACGCGAACACTGAAGCTTTCTTT
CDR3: CSALDANTEAFF

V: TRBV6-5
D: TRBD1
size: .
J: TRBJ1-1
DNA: TGTGCCAGCAGAAAACCGACAGGGGGCAGGACTGAAGCTTTCTTT
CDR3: CASRKPTGGRTEAFF

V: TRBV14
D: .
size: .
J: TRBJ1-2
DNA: TGTGCCAGCAGCCCCGGCCTCCTCTATGGCTACACCTTC
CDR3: CASSPGLLYGYTF

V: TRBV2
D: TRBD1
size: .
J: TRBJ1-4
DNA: TGTGCCAGCAGCACAGGGGGCGGAGTTGATGAAAAACTGTTTTTT
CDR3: CASSTGGGVDEKLFF

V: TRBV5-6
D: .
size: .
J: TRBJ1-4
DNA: TGTGCCAGCAGCTTGGGAGGCAGAGTCAAGAATGAAAAACTGTTTTTT
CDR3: CASSLGGRVKNEKLFF

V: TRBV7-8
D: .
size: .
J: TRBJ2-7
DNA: TGTGCCAGCAGCTTAGGGCAGAACTACGAGCAGTACTTC
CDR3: CASSLGQNYEQYF

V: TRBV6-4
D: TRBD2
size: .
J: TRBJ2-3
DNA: TGTGCCAGCAGTCCACTCACTAGCGGGTCCACAGATACGCAGTATTTT
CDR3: CASSPLTSGSTDTQYF

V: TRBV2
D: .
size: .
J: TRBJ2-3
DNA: TGTGCCAGCAGTGATAGAGACTCTCCTATGGATACGCAGTATTTT
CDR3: CASSDRDSPMDTQYF

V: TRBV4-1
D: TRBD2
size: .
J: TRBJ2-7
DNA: TGCGCCAGCAGCCAAGAGGTCAGAACTAGCGGTTCCTACGAGCAGTACTTC
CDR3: CASSQEVRTSGSYEQYF